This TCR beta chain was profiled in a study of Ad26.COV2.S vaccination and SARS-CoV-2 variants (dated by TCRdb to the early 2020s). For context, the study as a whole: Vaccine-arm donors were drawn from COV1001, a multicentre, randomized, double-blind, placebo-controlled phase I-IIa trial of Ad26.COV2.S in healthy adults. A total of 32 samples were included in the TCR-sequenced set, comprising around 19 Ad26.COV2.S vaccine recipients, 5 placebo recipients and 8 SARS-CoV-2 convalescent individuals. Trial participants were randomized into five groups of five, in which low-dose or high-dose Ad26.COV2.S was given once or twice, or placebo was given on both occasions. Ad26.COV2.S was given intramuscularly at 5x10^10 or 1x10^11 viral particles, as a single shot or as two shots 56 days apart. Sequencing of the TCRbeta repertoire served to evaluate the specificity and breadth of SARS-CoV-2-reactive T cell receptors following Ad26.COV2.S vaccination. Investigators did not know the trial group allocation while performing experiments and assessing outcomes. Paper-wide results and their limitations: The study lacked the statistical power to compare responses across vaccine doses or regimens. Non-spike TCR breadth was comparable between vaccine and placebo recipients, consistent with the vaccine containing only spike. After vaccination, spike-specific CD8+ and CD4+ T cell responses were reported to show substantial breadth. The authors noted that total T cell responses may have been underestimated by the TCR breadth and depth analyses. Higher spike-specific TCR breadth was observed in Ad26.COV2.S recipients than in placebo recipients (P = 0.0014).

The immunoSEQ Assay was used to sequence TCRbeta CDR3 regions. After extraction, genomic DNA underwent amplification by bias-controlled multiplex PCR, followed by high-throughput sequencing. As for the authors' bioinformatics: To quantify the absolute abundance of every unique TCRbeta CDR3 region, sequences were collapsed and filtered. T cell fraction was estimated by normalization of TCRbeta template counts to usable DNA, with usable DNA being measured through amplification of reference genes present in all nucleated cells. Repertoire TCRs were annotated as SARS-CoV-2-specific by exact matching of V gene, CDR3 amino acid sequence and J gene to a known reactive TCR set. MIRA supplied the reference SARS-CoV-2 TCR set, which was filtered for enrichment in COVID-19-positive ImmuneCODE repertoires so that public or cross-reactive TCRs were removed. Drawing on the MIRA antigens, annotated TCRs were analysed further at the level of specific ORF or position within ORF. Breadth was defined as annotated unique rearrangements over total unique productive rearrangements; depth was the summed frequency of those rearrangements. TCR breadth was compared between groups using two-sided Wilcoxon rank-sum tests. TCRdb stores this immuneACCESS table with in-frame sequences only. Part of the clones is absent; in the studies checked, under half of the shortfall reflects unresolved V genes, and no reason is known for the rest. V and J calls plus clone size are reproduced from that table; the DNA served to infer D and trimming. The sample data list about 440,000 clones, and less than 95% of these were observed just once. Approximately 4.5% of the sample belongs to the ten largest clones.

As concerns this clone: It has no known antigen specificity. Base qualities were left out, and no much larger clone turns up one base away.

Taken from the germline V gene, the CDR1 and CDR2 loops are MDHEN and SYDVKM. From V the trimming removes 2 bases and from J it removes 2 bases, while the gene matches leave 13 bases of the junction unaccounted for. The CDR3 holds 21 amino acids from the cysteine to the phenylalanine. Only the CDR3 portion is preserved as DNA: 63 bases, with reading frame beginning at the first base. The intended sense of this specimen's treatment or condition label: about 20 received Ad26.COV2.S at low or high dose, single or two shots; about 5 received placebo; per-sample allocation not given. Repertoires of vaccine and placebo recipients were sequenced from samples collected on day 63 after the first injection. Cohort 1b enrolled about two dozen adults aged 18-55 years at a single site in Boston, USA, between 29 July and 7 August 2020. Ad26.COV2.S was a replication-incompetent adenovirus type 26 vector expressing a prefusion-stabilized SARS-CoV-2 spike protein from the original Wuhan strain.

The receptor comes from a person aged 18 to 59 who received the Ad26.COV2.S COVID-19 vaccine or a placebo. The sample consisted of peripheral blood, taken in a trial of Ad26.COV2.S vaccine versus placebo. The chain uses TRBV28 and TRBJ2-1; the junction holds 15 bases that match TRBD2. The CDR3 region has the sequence CASSLVRWTSGRGGTYNEQFF. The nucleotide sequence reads TGTGCCAGCAGTTTAGTGAGGTGGACTAGCGGGAGGGGGGGGACCTACAATGAGCAGTTCTTC.